The next 14 T cell receptor beta chains were all read from a single sample in a study of tumor-infiltrating lymphocytes in glioblastoma multiforme. Multiple V-beta primers and a C-beta primer amplified TCRB from RNA. One entry per CDR3 protein results from TCRdb running MiXCR on the multiplex PCR reads. This table holds more than 10,000 distinct CDR3 sequences, over 60% found once. Material for sequencing was brain tumor tissue. The source of these receptors is a male donor with glioblastoma.

About this clonotype: The conserved final phenylalanine or tryptophan is absent from the CDR3, which likely points to a read error. This chain joins TRBV7-9 and TRBJ2-3, with D unresolved. The end of the DNA aligns better with TRBJ1-5, so the J call may be wrong. Germline CDR1 is SEHNR and CDR2 is FQNEAQ (reference sequence). This CDR3 has 14 amino acids. The CDR3 DNA follows: TGTGCCAGCCTATGGGCGGGTCCTCCGGATACGCAGCATTCT. It yields the protein CASLWAGPPDTQHS.

V and J are TRBV6-6 and TRBJ2-7, with D perhaps TRBD1 (6 bases). There are 16 residues in the CDR3. CDR1 and CDR2 from the germline V gene are MNHNY and SVGAGI (reference sequence). V was trimmed by 0 bases and J by 2 bases, leaving 14 bases between them. CDR3 coding DNA: TGTGCCAGCAGTTACTCGGTTGGGACACCAACCTACGAGCAGTACTTC. It translates to CASSYSVGTPTYEQYF.

This clonotype was detected many times. J is TRBJ1-5 and V is TRBV5-8, with unresolved D. V was clipped by 0 bases and J by 3 bases, with 7 bases between them. The CDR3 has 14 residues. In germline, CDR1 is SGHTS, CDR2 YDEGEE. The CDR3 spells CASSLGGYNQPQHF. The DNA of the CDR3 is TGTGCCAGCAGCTTGGGGGGATACAATCAGCCCCAGCATTTT. The full variable domain, rest sourced from reference TRBV5-8 and TRBJ1-5, is EAGVTQSPTHLIKTRGQQATLRCSPISGHTSVYWYQQALGLGLQFLLWYDEGEERNRGNFPPRFSGRQFPNYSSELNVNALELEDSALYLCASSLGGYNQPQHFGDGTRLSIL.

In its sample, this clonotype was seen a few times. The CDR3: CASSPGQTGGYEQYF. The CDR3 DNA follows: TGCGCCAGCAGCCCGGGACAGACTGGGGGTTACGAGCAGTACTTC. The V call is TRBV5-1, the J call TRBJ2-7; 7 bases agree with TRBD1. This CDR3 spans 15 amino acids. V lost 4 bases, J lost 4 bases, and 11 bases stayed unmatched. In germline, CDR1 is SGHRS, CDR2 YFSETQ.

This clonotype was picked up a small number of times. J is TRBJ1-5 and V is TRBV20-1; D is perhaps TRBD1 (6 bases). The germline V gene encodes CDR1 DFQATT and CDR2 SNEGSKA (reference sequence). The V end lost 6 bases, the J end lost 1 base, and 10 bases lay between the germline ends. CDR3 length: 13 amino acids. The CDR3 DNA reads as TGCAGTGCGGCGCAGGGGAGCAATCAGCCCCAGCATTTT. It is translated as CSAAQGSNQPQHF.

This clonotype was seen many times. This may be a read error: a much more frequent sequence differs by one nucleotide. V usage is TRBV7-8 and J usage is TRBJ1-2; weak D call: TRBD1 (6 bases). Germline V gives CDR1 SGHVS, CDR2 FQNEAQ. This CDR3 spans 15 amino acids. Trimming took 0 bases from V and 3 from J, leaving 11 bases between them. The CDR3: CASSLATAGDYGYTF. CDR3 in DNA: TGTGCCAGCAGCTTAGCGACGGCAGGGGACTATGGCTACACCTTC.

This chain links TRBV4-1 with TRBJ2-5; 10 bases are shared with TRBD2. This CDR3 region has 17 residues. Germline CDR1 and CDR2: MGHRA and YSYEKL. Unmatched junction bases numbered 11, after V lost 0 bases and J lost 7 bases. The CDR3 nucleotides are TGCGCCAGCAGCCAAGAGATGGCTAGCGGGAGTGGGCGGACCCAGTACTTC. This gives the protein CASSQEMASGSGRTQYF.

Concerning this clonotype: The germline gene is not matched at one end of the junction; a read error may be the cause. The V and J genes are TRBV5-1 and TRBJ2-2; tentatively, D is TRBD2 (5 bases). CDR3 length: 13 amino acids. Germline V gene sequence: CDR1 SGHRS, CDR2 YFSETQ. CDR3 amino acids: CPSSLDLPGELFF. The CDR3, as DNA: TGCCCCAGCAGCTTGGACCTCCCCGGGGAGCTATTTTTT.

The chain links TRBV4-1 to TRBJ1-5, with 8 bases fitting TRBD1. The length of the CDR3 is 15 residues. The germline CDR1 and CDR2 sequences are MGHRA and YSYEKL. V trimming: 4 bases; J trimming: 4 bases; junction bases outside the gene matches: 6. CDR3 amino acids: CASSLQTGANQPQHF. The CDR3 bases are TGCGCCAGCAGCCTTCAGACAGGGGCAAATCAGCCCCAGCATTTT.

Remarks on this clonotype: It is likely a read error, because the conserved phenylalanine at the end of the CDR3 is missing. The rearrangement links TRBV4-1 to TRBJ2-3; D not resolved. The CDR3 covers 14 residues. Per the germline V gene, CDR1 is MGHRA and CDR2 is YSYEKL. The CDR3 DNA reads as TGCGCCAGCAGTCAATCGGCTATCGCAGACACGCAGTATTTA. Translated, it gives CASSQSAIADTQYL.

In its sample, this clonotype is medium-sized (0.01 to 0.1%). V gene TRBV25-1 combines with J gene TRBJ2-2; D call uncertain. Germline V gene sequence: CDR1 MGHDK, CDR2 SYGVNS. Trimming left V 4 bases short and J 4 bases short, with 19 bases between. The CDR3 length is 17 residues. CDR3 bases: TGTGCCAGCAGTGCCCAAGAAGGGCGCCTTGGCACCGGGGAGCTGTTTTTT. The encoded protein is CASSAQEGRLGTGELFF.

As to this clonotype: The junction departs from the called germline gene at one end, perhaps through a read error. The gene calls are TRBV12-3 or TRBV12-4 and TRBJ2-7; tentative D call: TRBD1 (6 bases). The CDR3 has 13 amino acids. The CDR3 spells CASSSGQGNEQYF. CDR3 coding DNA: TGTGCCAGCAGTTCAGGGCAGGGGAACGAGCAATACTTC.

Concerning this clonotype: One end of the junction does not line up with germline, which may come from a read error. This chain joins TRBV29-1 and TRBJ1-6; perhaps TRBD1 as D (6 bases). The CDR3 has 13 residues. Germline V gives CDR1 SQVTM, CDR2 ANQGSEA. Written as DNA, the CDR3 is TGCAGTGTTGACAGGTACAGAGAATCACCCCTCCACTTT. This sequence encodes CSVDRYRESPLHF.

This chain connects TRBV11-1 to TRBJ2-7; the D gene is possibly TRBD2 (5 bases). V lost 9 bases, J lost 6 bases, and 15 bases lay in between. This CDR3 spans 12 amino acids. From germline, CDR1 is SGHAT and CDR2 FQDESV (reference sequence). The DNA for the CDR3 is TGTGCCAGTAGCCCAACGGGATTCGAGCAGTACTTC. Amino acids: CASSPTGFEQYF.